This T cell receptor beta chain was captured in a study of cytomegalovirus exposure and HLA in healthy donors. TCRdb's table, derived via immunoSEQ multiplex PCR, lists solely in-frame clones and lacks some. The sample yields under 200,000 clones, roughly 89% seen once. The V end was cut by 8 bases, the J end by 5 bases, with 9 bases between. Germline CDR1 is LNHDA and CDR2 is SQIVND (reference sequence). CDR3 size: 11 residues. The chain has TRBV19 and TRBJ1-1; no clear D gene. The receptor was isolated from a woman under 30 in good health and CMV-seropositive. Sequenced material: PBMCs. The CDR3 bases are TGTGCCAGTGGTACGAGAACTGAAGCTTTCTTT. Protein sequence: CASGTRTEAFF.